This TCR beta chain comes out of a study of regulatory T cells in long-lasting Graves disease. Whole-study context: Patients newly diagnosed with Graves' had been on antithyroid drugs for under 3 months.

Time point given: newly diagnosed GD, antithyroid drugs for less than 3 months. The TCR library was made from RNA that had been extracted from PBMCs in TRIzol. This clonotype was picked up many times. Arm-PCR of CDR3 regions and iRepertoire HTBI primers were the basis on which TCR beta libraries were built. In TCRdb, the multiplex PCR reads were re-called with MiXCR into one record per CDR3 protein. In the table there are just over 600,000 distinct CDR3 sequences, 16% of which are singletons. The germline V gene has CDR1 MNHEY and CDR2 SVGEGT. Trimming removed 5 bases from V and 7 bases from J, with 23 bases in between. The CDR3 runs to 16 residues. These same data were also listed under a study on T cells in Graves' hyperthyroidism and ophthalmopathy. That work adds: Patients were excluded for uncontrolled infection, other autoimmune disease, pregnancy or lactation.

The V and J genes are TRBV6-2 or TRBV6-3 and TRBJ1-1; the D gene is possibly TRBD1 (5 bases). This clonotype was obtained from a woman under 40 with Graves disease. The starting material was peripheral blood mononuclear cells (PBMCs), obtained at new diagnosis, from a patient treated with antithyroid drugs. The CDR3 nucleotides read TGTGCCAGCAGTGGACCCTCCTTGGGACTAAACTATGAAGCTTTCTTT. Its translation is CASSGPSLGLNYEAFF.